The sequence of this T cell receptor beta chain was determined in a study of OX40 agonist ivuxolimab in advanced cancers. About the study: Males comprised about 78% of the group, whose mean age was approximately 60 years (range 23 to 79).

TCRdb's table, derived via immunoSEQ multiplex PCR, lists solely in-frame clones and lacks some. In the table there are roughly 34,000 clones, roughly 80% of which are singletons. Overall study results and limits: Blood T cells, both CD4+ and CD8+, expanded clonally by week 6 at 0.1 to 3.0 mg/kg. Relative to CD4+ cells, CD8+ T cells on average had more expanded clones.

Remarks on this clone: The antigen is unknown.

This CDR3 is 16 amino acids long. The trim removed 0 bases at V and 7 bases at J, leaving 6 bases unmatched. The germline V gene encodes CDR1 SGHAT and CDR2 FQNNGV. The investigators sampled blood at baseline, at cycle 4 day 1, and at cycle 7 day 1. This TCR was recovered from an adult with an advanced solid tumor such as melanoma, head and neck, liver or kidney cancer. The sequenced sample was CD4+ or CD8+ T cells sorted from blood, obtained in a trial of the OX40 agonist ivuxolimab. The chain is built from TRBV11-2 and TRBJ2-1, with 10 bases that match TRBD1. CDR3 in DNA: TGTGCCAGCAGCTTAGACCGGGACAGGGGATTTAATGAGCAGTTCTTC. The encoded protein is CASSLDRDRGFNEQFF.